This T cell receptor (beta chain) originates from a study of blood T cell repertoires in COVID-19. About the research overall: Nucleic acid was either cDNA or gDNA, and it came from T cells, B-cell-depleted T cells, or PBMCs.

V was cut by 4 bases and J by 0 bases, with 9 bases left in between. The CDR3 consists of 14 residues. Per germline, CDR1 SGHTA and CDR2 FQGNSA. Original analysis: The authors estimated nucleated cell counts from reference gene primer amplification. The data were produced by immunoSEQ multiplex PCR, yet TCRdb's version contains in-frame clones alone and is incomplete. V, J and clone size are taken as reported in that table, and D and trimming were inferred from the DNA itself. The sample shows 110,000 to 150,000 clones, about 80% of them seen only once. The sample comprised peripheral blood. The sequence was collected from a man between 65 and 85 years old who had recovered from COVID-19. The chain has TRBV7-2 and TRBJ2-5, with D possibly TRBD1 on 6 matching bases. CDR3 residues: CASSSQGYQETQYF. The CDR3 DNA sequence: TGTGCCAGCAGCTCCCAGGGGTACCAAGAGACCCAGTACTTC.